This T cell receptor (beta chain) is from a study of T cell responses to AZD1222 COVID-19 vaccine. Comment on this clone: Its antigen is unknown.

The CDR3 runs to 19 residues. Looked up from germline, CDR1 is SGHVS and CDR2 is FNYEAQ. The V segment lost 2 bases and the J segment 0 bases; nucleotides outside the gene matches: 9. Produced via immunoSEQ multiplex PCR; TCRdb's table is partial and in-frame only. The sample lists about 110,000 clones, 70% to 90% seen once, with roughly 3.2% in the top ten. Regarding the study as a whole: Just six people given AZD1222 tested seropositive at baseline.

Source: peripheral blood, taken on day 0 of AZD1222 vaccination. The V and J genes are TRBV7-6 and TRBJ1-6, with 8 bases identical to TRBD1. The TCR sequence derives from an adult in good health. CDR3 protein: CASSLSFRGPGSYNSPLHF. The CDR3 DNA follows: TGTGCCAGCAGCTTAAGTTTCAGGGGGCCGGGCTCCTATAATTCACCCCTCCACTTT. The full variable domain, its missing parts supplied by reference TRBV7-6 and TRBJ1-6, is GAGVSQSPRYKVTKRGQDVALRCDPISGHVSLYWYRQALGQGPEFLTYFNYEAQQDKSGLPNDRFSAERPEGSISTLTIQRTEQRDSAMYRCASSLSFRGPGSYNSPLHFGNGTRLTVT.